This T cell receptor beta chain was retrieved from a study of blood T cell repertoires in COVID-19. Overall study context: The United States, Italy and Spain supplied acute and convalescent COVID-19 samples. Sample material is recorded as cDNA or gDNA derived from T cells, B-cell-depleted T cells, or PBMCs.

Original analysis: Reference gene primer amplification gave nucleated cell count estimates. Assay: immunoSEQ multiplex PCR; the TCRdb copy retains only in-frame clones and omits some. V, J and clone size are taken as reported in that table, and D and trimming were inferred from the DNA itself. The sample lists 280,000 or so clones, roughly 88% occurring once. The specimen was peripheral blood. The receptor's source is a woman aged 25 to 45 who had recovered from COVID-19.

CDR3 loop: CASSQALETVSYEQYF. Written as DNA, the CDR3 is TGCGCCAGCAGCCAAGCTCTTGAAACAGTTTCCTACGAGCAGTACTTC. This chain connects TRBV4-3 to TRBJ2-7; no firm D call. Germline lookup yields CDR1 LGHNA and CDR2 YSLEER. This CDR3 comprises 16 residues. Deletions cut 1 base from V and 1 base from J, with 14 bases between.